These 20 T cell receptor beta chains were all obtained from the same sample, sequenced in a study of cytomegalovirus exposure and HLA in healthy donors. PCR involved 60 Vbeta and 13 Jbeta primers. TCRdb's copy holds only in-frame clones and misses some; the assay was immunoSEQ multiplex PCR. The sample has over 50,000 clones; 65% to 80% are singletons. Sequencing used PBMCs. These receptors were obtained from a man aged 35 to 55 in good health and CMV-seropositive.

This clone came up once. The chain couples TRBV6-6 to TRBJ2-7; a possible D gene is TRBD2 (7 bases). Trimming left V 5 bases short and J 7 bases short, with 18 bases between. This CDR3 has 14 residues. Germline loops: CDR1 MNHNY, CDR2 SVGAGI (reference sequence). The CDR3 coding sequence is TGTGCCAGCAGTCCCGGAGGGGGGGGATCTGAGCAGTACTTC. Encoded protein: CASSPGGGGSEQYF.

V usage is TRBV18 and J usage is TRBJ1-1; the match to TRBD1 covers 8 bases. The CDR3 is made up of 12 amino acids. The germline V gene has CDR1 KGHSH and CDR2 LQKENI. The V segment lost 5 bases and the J segment 11 bases; nucleotides outside the gene matches: 7. CDR3 residues: CASSGTDRVAFF. In nucleotides, the CDR3 is TGTGCCAGCTCAGGGACGGACAGGGTTGCTTTCTTT.

This chain links TRBV9 with TRBJ2-5, with 13 bases fitting TRBD2. This CDR3 has 18 amino acids. Germline-derived CDR1 and CDR2 are SGDLS and YYNGEE. Trimming cost V 3 bases and J 0 bases; bases outside gene matches: 8. The CDR3 protein is CASSAGLAGAAYQETQYF. In DNA, the CDR3 is TGTGCCAGCAGCGCCGGACTAGCGGGGGCCGCGTACCAAGAGACCCAGTACTTC. Drawing the rest from reference TRBV9 and TRBJ2-5, the complete variable domain is DSGVTQTPKHLITATGQRVTLRCSPRSGDLSVYWYQQSLDQGLQFLIQYYNGEERAKGNILERFSAQQFPDLHSELNLSSLELGDSALYFCASSAGLAGAAYQETQYFGPGTRLLVL.

The rearrangement joins TRBV4-1 to TRBJ1-2; TRBD1 matches 8 bases. The CDR3 totals 18 residues. Germline V CDR1 and CDR2: MGHRA, YSYEKL. Trimming at V came to 0 bases and at J to 1 base, leaving 10 bases not matched to a gene. The CDR3 loop reads CASSQDLAQGGVNYGYTF. CDR3 coding DNA: TGCGCCAGCAGCCAAGATTTGGCACAGGGGGGGGTTAACTATGGCTACACCTTC.

The chain employs TRBV10-1 and TRBJ1-1; D is possibly TRBD1 (5 bases). In germline, CDR1 is WNHNN, CDR2 SYGVQD (reference sequence). V was clipped by 2 bases and J by 5 bases, with 12 bases between them. The CDR3 consists of 14 residues. The CDR3 sequence is CASSEVGEGTEAFF. The CDR3 region has the DNA TGCGCCAGCAGTGAGGTAGGGGAAGGGACTGAAGCTTTCTTT.

The rearrangement links TRBV7-2 to TRBJ2-7, with TRBD1 identical over 10 bases. With 5 bases clipped from V and 2 bases from J, the junction kept 3 bases outside the gene matches. The CDR3 is 14 amino acids. The germline V gene encodes CDR1 SGHTA and CDR2 FQGNSA. CDR3 nucleotides: TGTGCCAGCAGCAGGGACAGGGGAACCTACGAGCAGTACTTC. Its protein product is CASSRDRGTYEQYF. The full variable domain, completed using reference TRBV7-2 and TRBJ2-7, is GAGVSQSPSNKVTEKGKDVELRCDPISGHTALYWYRQSLGQGLEFLIYFQGNSAPDKSGLPSDRFSAERTGGSVSTLTIQRTQQEDSAVYLCASSRDRGTYEQYFGPGTRLTVT.

The chain has TRBV10-3 and TRBJ2-3; 9 bases map to TRBD2. Germline V lookup: CDR1 ENHRY, CDR2 SYGVKD. V trimming: 11 bases; J trimming: 4 bases; junction bases outside the gene matches: 10. The length of the CDR3 is 14 residues. CDR3 region: CAVSSGEGADTQYF. The CDR3 bases are TGTGCCGTCTCTAGCGGGGAGGGGGCAGATACGCAGTATTTT.

This clone was counted only a few times. In DNA form, the CDR3 reads TGTGCCAGCAGGGCCGCAGGGGGTAGGCTCTATGGCTACACCTTC. Amino acid sequence: CASRAAGGRLYGYTF. This chain uses TRBV2 with TRBJ1-2, with 7 bases lining up with TRBD1. V gave up 6 bases and J gave up 4 bases; unmatched junction bases: 11. The germline V gene has CDR1 SNHLY and CDR2 FYNNEI. The CDR3 runs to 15 residues.

This clone showed up just a few times. This chain links TRBV10-3 with TRBJ1-2; TRBD1 is a possible D gene (5 bases). The CDR3 contains 14 residues. Germline V gene lookup returns CDR1 ENHRY and CDR2 SYGVKD. V lost 8 bases and J 0 bases, leaving 13 bases between the germline ends. The CDR3 spells CAILPGNPNYGYTF. The CDR3 DNA reads as TGTGCCATCCTACCAGGGAACCCTAACTATGGCTACACCTTC.

This chain uses TRBV7-3 with TRBJ1-1, with D perhaps matching TRBD1 (5 bases). The ends were cut back, 3 bases at V and 8 bases at J, with 13 bases in the middle. CDR1 and CDR2 (germline): SGHTA, FQGTGA. The CDR3 loop spans 13 amino acids. In DNA, the CDR3 is TGTGCCAGCAGCTTCTCCGGGACTCCCGAAGCTTTCTTT. Residues: CASSFSGTPEAFF.

The chain carries TRBV2 and TRBJ1-4; 7 nucleotides align to TRBD1. Unmatched junction bases numbered 4, after V lost 5 bases and J lost 4 bases. Germline V gene sequence: CDR1 SNHLY, CDR2 FYNNEI. This CDR3 contains 14 residues. CDR3: CASSTGQVNEKLFF. CDR3 DNA: TGTGCCAGCAGTACAGGACAGGTTAATGAAAAACTGTTTTTT.

This clone occurred once. J is TRBJ2-7 and V is TRBV5-6, with D unresolved. Germline CDR1 reads SGHDT; CDR2 reads YYEEEE. This CDR3 region has 12 residues. V lost 2 bases and J lost 5, with 8 bases in between. The CDR3: CASSLVNNEQYF. The CDR3 region has the DNA TGTGCCAGCAGCTTAGTGAACAACGAGCAGTACTTC. Drawing the rest from reference TRBV5-6 and TRBJ2-7, the complete variable domain is DAGVTQSPTHLIKTRGQQVTLRCSPKSGHDTVSWYQQALGQGPQFIFQYYEEEERQRGNFPDRFSGHQFPNYSSELNVNALLLGDSALYLCASSLVNNEQYFGPGTRLTVT.

The chain combines TRBV2 with TRBJ2-3; TRBD2 agrees at 9 bases. Looked up from germline, CDR1 is SNHLY and CDR2 is FYNNEI. The junction had 8 bases not matched to a gene; V was cut back by 4 bases and J by 3 bases. The CDR3 consists of 16 residues. The CDR3 here is CASSVQAGLATDTQYF. For the CDR3, the DNA is TGTGCCAGCAGTGTCCAGGCAGGACTAGCGACAGATACGCAGTATTTT.

This chain links TRBV6-5 with TRBJ1-4; 7 bases fit TRBD1. This CDR3 region has 15 residues. The trim removed 7 bases at V and 5 bases at J, leaving 10 bases unmatched. The germline gives CDR1 MNHEY, CDR2 SVGAGI. For the CDR3, the DNA is TGTGCCAGCACGACAGGGCAAACCCCGAATGAAAAACTGTTTTTT. Its protein product is CASTTGQTPNEKLFF.

DNA of the CDR3: TGTGCCTGGAGTCACCCGGGGGGGCTGGACACCGGGGAGCTGTTTTTT. Its translation: CAWSHPGGLDTGELFF. V and J are TRBV30 and TRBJ2-2, with 8 positions matching TRBD2. The CDR3 runs to 16 residues. Germline CDR1 GTSNPN, CDR2 SVGIG (reference sequence). With 2 bases clipped from V and 3 bases from J, the junction kept 8 bases outside the gene matches.

The chain carries TRBV25-1 and TRBJ2-2, with D possibly TRBD1 on 5 matching bases. V was clipped by 7 bases and J by 4 bases, with 10 bases between them. Germline CDR1 is MGHDK and CDR2 is SYGVNS. The CDR3 consists of 13 residues. In DNA, the CDR3 is TGTGCCAGCATCCAGGGAATCACCGGGGAGCTGTTTTTT. This translates into CASIQGITGELFF.

The chain couples TRBV6-5 to TRBJ2-5, with TRBD2 as a possible D gene (5 bases). V was pared by 8 bases and J by 7 bases, with 11 bases between. The CDR3 spans 11 residues. The germline V gene has CDR1 MNHEY and CDR2 SVGAGI. CDR3 amino acids: CASGYEGTQYF. DNA for the CDR3: TGTGCCAGCGGATACGAGGGGACCCAGTACTTC.

This rearrangement joins TRBV27 to TRBJ2-7; possibly TRBD1 for D (5 bases). CDR1 and CDR2 (germline): MNHEY, SMNVEV (reference sequence). The CDR3 runs to 16 residues. Trimming took 5 bases from V and 4 from J, leaving 21 bases between them. The CDR3 sequence is CASSLSPTGERYEQYF. CDR3 DNA: TGTGCCAGCAGTCTCTCCCCAACAGGAGAAAGGTACGAGCAGTACTTC.

This chain links TRBV5-4 with TRBJ1-4; possibly TRBD1 for D (6 bases). This CDR3 spans 16 amino acids. Germline CDR1 is SGHNT and CDR2 is YYREEE (reference sequence). V was pared by 5 bases and J by 5 bases, with 19 bases between. The CDR3 is CASSPFPRQENEKLFF. CDR3 DNA: TGTGCCAGCAGTCCTTTCCCCCGACAGGAAAATGAAAAACTGTTTTTT. Full variable domain (rest looked up from reference TRBV5-4 and TRBJ1-4): ETGVTQSPTHLIKTRGQQVTLRCSSQSGHNTVSWYQQALGQGPQFIFQYYREEENGRGNFPPRFSGLQFPNYSSELNVNALELDDSALYLCASSPFPRQENEKLFFGSGTQLSVL.

The rearrangement joins TRBV4-1 to TRBJ2-7; TRBD2 agrees at 8 bases. V was clipped by 4 bases and J by 3 bases; unmatched bases: 5. Germline V gene data show CDR1 as MGHRA and CDR2 as YSYEKL. The CDR3 is made up of 14 amino acids. The CDR3 DNA reads TGCGCCAGCAGCCTAGCGGGACTCAACTACGAGCAGTACTTC. Translating gives CASSLAGLNYEQYF.